This T cell receptor (beta chain) was documented in a study of regulatory T cells in long-lasting Graves disease (dated by TCRdb to 2020 to 2023). Notes on the research overall: Newly diagnosed Graves' disease patients had taken antithyroid drugs for less than 3 months. Patients with persistent Graves' disease were compared with patients with newly diagnosed Graves' disease using TCR sequencing and RNA sequencing of peripheral blood. The study was registered as a clinical trial and conducted in China. A total of about 33 samples underwent TCR sequencing: around 13 from persistent and roughly 20 from newly diagnosed Graves' disease patients.

The library came from multiplex PCR. Sequencing relied on an Illumina HiSeq 4000. CDR3 regions were amplified by Arm-PCR with iRepertoire HTBI primers to construct TCR beta libraries. Before sequencing, the PCR products underwent gel purification. As for how the authors treated the data: A total of 62 TRBV and approximately 15 TRBJ segments were identified across samples and were used for gene usage analysis of CDR3 amino acid clonotypes. COPE and FqMerger were used to merge the filtered high-quality paired reads into contigs. BLAST was used to align contigs to IMGT TRBV, TRBD and TRBJ reference genes, with CDR3 defined following IMGT. Clonotypes above 0.1% frequency were classified as highly expanded clones. Shannon entropy was used to measure repertoire diversity, and the Gini coefficient was used to measure V-J evenness. A clonotype was considered public if more than one individual shared it. TCRdb applied fastp at Q25 and MiXCR to the public reads, then kept only in-frame beta chains. A single entry per CDR3 protein holds the most common genes and DNA from its merged rows. TCRdb's processing, not the study's, gives the V and J calls here. Recorded for this sample are about 350,000 distinct CDR3 sequences; 16% of them occurred a single time. Jointly, the top ten make up less than 35% of the sample.

CDR3 length: 14 amino acids, cysteine to phenylalanine. The entry retains the CDR3 DNA only, 42 bases that are in frame from base 1. The germline ends are 7 bases apart after V is trimmed by 4 bases and J by 0 bases. Based on the germline V gene, the CDR1 and CDR2 sequences are LGHNA and YSLEER. The time point label of this sample denotes: newly diagnosed GD, antithyroid drugs for less than 3 months. RNA was extracted from PBMCs in TRIzol for both TCR sequencing and RNA sequencing. Graves' disease was diagnosed according to American Thyroid Association guidelines. The patients came from an endocrinology department in Xi'an, China. Each patient gave 7 to 9.5 milliliters of peripheral blood, collected in an EDTA anticoagulant tube. Ficoll Paque Plus density gradient separation was used to isolate PBMCs, and no further T cell sorting was done. An Agilent 2100 Bioanalyzer and agarose gel were used to assess RNA quality, and a NanoDrop 2000 was used to measure RNA concentration.

Remarks on this clonotype: Its antigen remains undetermined. Base qualities were left out, and no much larger clone turns up one base away.

The paper as a whole reports these results and caveats: Sequencing and analysis were limited to the TCR beta chain. The small sample size was acknowledged by the authors as a limitation that may reduce accuracy. A larger number of public clonotypes was shared among persistent patients (fewer than 3,000) than among newly diagnosed patients (roughly 930). Persistent Graves' disease patients showed lower TCR Shannon entropy and fewer highly expanded clones than newly diagnosed patients, suggesting clonal expansion. Persistent disease showed preferential use of TRBV28, TRBJ1-2 and TRBJ2-5, whereas newly diagnosed disease favored TRBV20-1 and TRBJ2-1. The study examined only peripheral blood because the primary lesion, thyroid tissue, could not be accessed.

This sample also appeared in a second study, on T cells in Graves' hyperthyroidism and ophthalmopathy. As that second study puts it: Stable Graves' hyperthyroidism was defined as no progression to ophthalmopathy during 18 months of follow-up. Hyperthyroidism patients were newly diagnosed, had a disease duration of under 2 months, and were aged 18 to 65 years. Exclusion was applied to patients with uncontrolled infections, other autoimmune diseases, pregnancy or lactation. Diagnoses were established on the basis of clinical symptoms, serum thyroxine and TRAb, thyroid ultrasound, and orbital computed tomography. A first-round RT-PCR of the TCR CDR3 used the HTBI primer set with the Qiagen OneStep RT-PCR kit. Most expanded thyroid clonotypes (frequency above 0.001) were also detected in blood, suggesting blood repertoires may reflect thyroid immune responses. A model built on a 13 V-J signature distinguished ophthalmopathy from stable hyperthyroidism, reaching roughly 88% sensitivity and 81.08% specificity in cross-validation and 80%/75% in testing. In validation, progression to ophthalmopathy was predicted by the model with nearly 71% sensitivity and approximately 78% specificity, a median of roughly 6 months before onset. To identify TCR V-J signatures that set the groups apart, the researchers used a discovery cohort of 100 patients, made up of 43 with Graves' ophthalmopathy and 57 with stable Graves' hyperthyroidism. Whether ophthalmopathy could be predicted prospectively was tested in an independent validation cohort made up of some 20 hyperthyroidism patients plus 17 patients who later progressed to ophthalmopathy. The 100 discovery patients were randomly split 7:3 into training and test sets. In addition, the study compared T-cell repertoires in thyroid tissue and in blood from roughly six Graves' hyperthyroidism patients. After blood sampling, hyperthyroidism patients were treated with methimazole at a starting dose of 30 mg daily, and ophthalmopathy patients were treated with high-dose intravenous methylprednisolone. Libraries were constructed in a second round of multiplex PCR, after which size selection and purification were performed. The libraries were sequenced on an Illumina HiSeq2000 using paired-end 100 bp reads. SOAPnuke was used to process the raw data, throwing out any read that contained adapters or uncalled bases, had a mean Phred below 15, or lacked an exact constant-primer or identifier match. High-quality paired reads were merged with COPE v1.2.5, and unique nucleotide sequences were defined as clonotypes. MiTCR v1.1 was used to align clonotypes to the IMGT TRBV, TRBD and TRBJ reference segments. The analysis included only V-J combinations with a frequency above 0.0001, which together covered roughly 99% of the repertoires. A TCS score was defined as the ratio between F50 (clonal expansion) and ExV (chaos), using BLOSUM62-based TCRdist between CDR3 peptides within each V-J. Welch's t-statistics and random forest reduced several hundred V-J features to fewer than 15, which were used in a naive Bayes classifier (R e1071). Sample size was not statistically predetermined, and investigators were not blinded to group allocation. TCR Vbeta CDR3 sequencing of 135 peripheral blood samples (roughly 41 ophthalmopathy, about 75 hyperthyroidism and 17 progressor patients) is reported in the paper.

Rearrangement joined TRBV4-3 to TRBJ1-5; the D region possibly corresponds to TRBD1 (5 bases align). The sequenced sample was peripheral blood mononuclear cells (PBMCs), obtained at new diagnosis, from a patient treated with antithyroid drugs. The TCR was taken from a man aged 40-50 years with Graves disease. Donor details come from another sample of the same person, matched by shared clones. The CDR3 in this case is CASSPTVSNQPQHF. In nucleotide form, the sequence is TGCGCCAGCAGCCCGACAGTTAGCAATCAGCCCCAGCATTTT.